The 28 T cell receptor beta chains given below trace back to one sample, sequenced in a study of T cells after yellow fever vaccination (dated by TCRdb to the late 2010s). Libraries were made using 5' RACE. TCRdb shows the sequencer as Illumina HiSeq 2500. TCRdb handled the public reads itself, with Q25 trimming in fastp and clone calling in MiXCR, and kept productive beta chains. Records with the same CDR3 protein are collapsed into one entry carrying the most frequent genes and DNA. A total of under 150,000 distinct CDR3 sequences appear in this sample, 7.7% of them only once. Jointly, the top ten make up roughly 0.73% of the sample. What this sample's treatment or condition label stands for: live attenuated yellow fever vaccine strain. This sample comprised CD4+ T cells sorted from PBMCs, obtained 5 days after the yellow fever booster vaccination. The receptors were gathered from a man aged 25 to 40 who received the YFV17D yellow fever vaccine.

On this clonotype itself: This may arise from a read error, as a much more abundant clone is one base away. The rearrangement joins TRBV5-1 to TRBJ2-1; 10 nucleotides match TRBD2. CDR1 and CDR2 from the germline V gene are SGHRS and YFSETQ. The CDR3 totals 16 residues. V gave up 3 bases and J gave up 7 bases; unmatched junction bases: 10. CDR3 in amino acids: CASSSSLAGAGNEQFF. CDR3 DNA sequence: TGCGCCAGCAGCTCGAGCCTAGCGGGAGCAGGAAATGAGCAGTTCTTC.

This clonotype has only a few counts. The chain links TRBV30 to TRBJ1-2; D possibly corresponds to TRBD1 (6 bases). CDR3 length: 13 amino acids. Germline CDR1 is GTSNPN and CDR2 is SVGIG (reference sequence). V dropped 2 bases and J dropped 6 bases, with 13 bases sitting between them. CDR3 bases: TGTGCCTGGAGTCCCAGGGGTATCAATGGCTACACCTTC. Amino acid sequence: CAWSPRGINGYTF.

This clonotype showed up many times. The J gene is TRBJ1-1, the V gene TRBV6-2 or TRBV6-3; D perhaps matches TRBD1 (6 bases). Germline V gene sequence: CDR1 MNHEY, CDR2 SVGEGT. The CDR3 extends over 14 amino acids. The germline V and J ends were trimmed by 0 bases and 5 bases, with 10 bases remaining between them. The DNA for the CDR3 is TGTGCCAGCAGTTACTCGAAAGGGGGGACTGAAGCTTTCTTT. Its translation: CASSYSKGGTEAFF.

This sequence joins TRBV5-1 and TRBJ2-5, with 7 bases that match TRBD1. This CDR3 spans 15 amino acids. Germline V CDR1 and CDR2: SGHRS, YFSETQ. V lost 4 bases and J lost 2; bases outside the gene matches: 8. CDR3 protein: CASSPQTGQQETQYF. CDR3 nucleotides: TGCGCCAGCAGCCCACAGACGGGACAGCAAGAGACCCAGTACTTC.

This clonotype was detected many times. V and J are TRBV4-3 and TRBJ2-7, with 14 bases that match TRBD2. V lost 4 bases to trimming and J lost 4 bases; unmatched junction nucleotides: 3. The germline gives CDR1 LGHNA, CDR2 YSLEER. The CDR3 runs 15 residues. In DNA, the CDR3 is TGCGCCAGCAGCCCGGGACTAGCGGGAGATTACGAGCAGTACTTC. Translated: CASSPGLAGDYEQYF.

This clonotype has ten or more counts. The J gene is TRBJ2-2, the V gene TRBV20-1; D is perhaps TRBD2 (6 bases). CDR1 DFQATT and CDR2 SNEGSKA come from the germline V gene (reference sequence). V was cut by 0 bases and J by 8 bases, with 22 bases left in between. This CDR3 is built from 17 residues. The CDR3 DNA is TGCAGTGCTAGAGATCGGGGGTCGGCGGGACGGGGAGGGGAGCTGTTTTTT. Its protein product is CSARDRGSAGRGGELFF.

Ten or more counts support this clonotype. V and J are TRBV28 and TRBJ2-1; 12 nucleotides line up with TRBD2. This CDR3 comprises 14 residues. Germline CDR1 is MDHEN and CDR2 is SYDVKM. V was clipped by 5 bases and J by 5 bases; unmatched bases: 1. CDR3 amino acids: CASSLAGGNNEQFF. CDR3 sequence (DNA): TGTGCCAGCAGTCTAGCGGGGGGGAACAATGAGCAGTTCTTC.

This clonotype was counted many times. The chain joins TRBV3-1 to TRBJ2-7; 7 positions match TRBD1. With V trimmed by 8 bases and J by 6 bases, 4 bases remained unmatched. This CDR3 contains 11 residues. In germline, CDR1 is LGHDT, CDR2 YNNKEL (reference sequence). This chain's CDR3 is CASATGSEQYF. CDR3 nucleotide sequence: TGTGCCAGCGCGACAGGGTCCGAGCAGTACTTC.

This clonotype has only a few counts. The chain couples TRBV9 to TRBJ2-7, with a possible D match to TRBD1 (6 bases). CDR3 size: 13 residues. V was shortened by 6 bases and J by 2 bases, with 12 bases between the two germline ends. Looked up from germline, CDR1 is SGDLS and CDR2 is YYNGEE. CDR3: CASKWKGAYEQYF. CDR3 bases: TGTGCCAGCAAGTGGAAGGGGGCCTACGAGCAGTACTTC.

In its sample, this clonotype was seen many times. CDR3 nucleotide sequence: TGTGCCAGCTCACCAGGGGAAAGGGCTCATGAGCAGTTCTTC. Amino acids: CASSPGERAHEQFF. This chain joins TRBV18 and TRBJ2-1; no clear D. CDR1 and CDR2 (germline): KGHSH, LQKENI. Trimming took 2 bases from V and 8 from J, leaving 13 bases between them. The CDR3 has 14 amino acids.

This clonotype was seen more than once but under ten times. The gene calls are TRBV4-3 and TRBJ1-6; D perhaps matches TRBD1 (6 bases). This CDR3 comprises 14 residues. V shed 4 bases and J shed 7 bases, with 11 bases lying between them. Germline lookup yields CDR1 LGHNA and CDR2 YSLEER. The CDR3 DNA follows: TGCGCCAGCAGCCGCGACAGGATCAATTCACCCCTCCACTTT. It codes for CASSRDRINSPLHF.

This clonotype appeared many times. J is TRBJ1-2 and V is TRBV28; D perhaps matches TRBD1 (5 bases). The length of the CDR3 is 12 residues. V lost 6 bases, J lost 8 bases, and 13 bases lay in between. Germline lookup yields CDR1 MDHEN and CDR2 SYDVKM. The CDR3 protein is CASRLTAGGYTF. CDR3 sequence (DNA): TGTGCCAGCAGGCTGACAGCCGGCGGCTACACCTTC.

This clonotype was counted many times. V usage is TRBV10-1 and J usage is TRBJ2-3, with 7 positions matching TRBD2. Germline CDR1 WNHNN, CDR2 SYGVQD (reference sequence). This CDR3 region has 15 residues. Germline trimming cut 4 bases from V and 3 bases from J; bases unmatched to any gene: 7. The CDR3 sequence is CASSARPGGTDTQYF. DNA for the CDR3: TGCGCCAGCAGTGCACGCCCGGGGGGTACAGATACGCAGTATTTT.

This clonotype was detected many times. DNA of the CDR3: TGCGCCAGCAGCGGTGGACAGCCGGGGCCCGGGGAGCTGTTTTTT. It encodes CASSGGQPGPGELFF. The V call is TRBV5-1, the J call TRBJ2-2; D possibly corresponds to TRBD1 (6 bases). Germline CDR1 is SGHRS and CDR2 is YFSETQ. V was trimmed by 4 bases and J by 6 bases, leaving 16 bases between them. This CDR3 comprises 15 residues.

This clonotype was seen only a few times. This chain joins TRBV28 and TRBJ2-7; TRBD1 aligns across 8 bases. This CDR3 comprises 17 residues. The V and J ends lost 3 bases and 0 bases, in that order; junction bases with no gene match: 10. Per the germline V gene, CDR1 is MDHEN and CDR2 is SYDVKM. The CDR3 DNA is TGTGCCAGCAGTTTGAGGGCAGGGGGCATAATCTCCTACGAGCAGTACTTC. Protein sequence: CASSLRAGGIISYEQYF.

This clonotype was seen many times. Here the CDR3 DNA reads TGCAGTGCCCACCGTGCCGAGGCCCGGGGTGAGCAGTTCTTC. Its protein product is CSAHRAEARGEQFF. This rearrangement joins TRBV20-1 to TRBJ2-1; possibly TRBD2 for D (5 bases). The CDR3 spans 14 residues. V was cut by 6 bases and J by 9 bases, with 21 bases left in between. Germline CDR1 DFQATT, CDR2 SNEGSKA (reference sequence).

At least ten counts were recorded for this clonotype. The chain combines TRBV6-2 or TRBV6-3 with TRBJ1-2; D gene ambiguous. The CDR3 contains 16 residues. Germline loops: CDR1 MNHEY, CDR2 SVGEGT. Trimming removed 2 bases from V and 7 bases from J, with 20 bases in between. CDR3 sequence reads: CASSYIGGDLNAGYTF. As DNA, the CDR3 is TGTGCCAGCAGTTACATTGGCGGGGATTTAAACGCTGGCTACACCTTC.

In its sample, this clonotype was seen many times. The chain uses TRBV5-1 and TRBJ2-2; 9 bases agree with TRBD1. The CDR3 has 16 residues. Per germline, CDR1 SGHRS and CDR2 YFSETQ. After removal of 1 base from V and 6 bases from J, the junction contained 7 bases not matched to a gene. The CDR3 spells CASSLMGQGTAGELFF. CDR3 sequence (DNA): TGCGCCAGCAGCTTGATGGGACAGGGAACGGCCGGGGAGCTGTTTTTT.

Notes on this clonotype: Possible read error: a much larger clone is one base away. This chain joins TRBV12-3 or TRBV12-4 and TRBJ2-7, with D perhaps TRBD1 or TRBD2 (6 bases each). The CDR3 spans 13 residues. Trimming stripped 3 bases from V and 5 bases from J, with 11 bases between. DNA of the CDR3: TGTGCCAGCAGTTTGCACAGGGAGGACGAGCAGTACTTC. Amino acid sequence: CASSLHREDEQYF.

This clonotype came up many times. This chain uses TRBV20-1 with TRBJ2-7; 9 nucleotides align to TRBD1. J lost 2 bases, V lost 0 bases, and 8 bases had no gene match. The CDR3 spans 16 residues. Germline V CDR1 and CDR2: DFQATT, SNEGSKA (reference sequence). The CDR3 region has the DNA TGCAGTGCTAGAGAGTTCGGGACAGGGCGCACCTACGAGCAGTACTTC. Translating it yields CSAREFGTGRTYEQYF.

There are a few counts of this clonotype. The DNA of the CDR3 is TGCAGTGCTAGAGTGTCAGCGCAAGAGGATACGCAGTATTTT. Translated: CSARVSAQEDTQYF. The chain carries TRBV20-1 and TRBJ2-3; D call uncertain. The V end was cut by 1 base, the J end by 6 bases, with 14 bases between. Germline values: CDR1 DFQATT, CDR2 SNEGSKA (reference sequence). The CDR3 length is 14 residues.

At least ten counts were recorded for this clonotype. The chain is built from TRBV20-1 and TRBJ2-5; TRBD2 is a possible D gene (5 bases). CDR1 is DFQATT and CDR2 is SNEGSKA in the germline V gene (reference sequence). V lost 3 bases, J lost 6 bases, and 11 bases lay in between. CDR3 length: 12 amino acids. The CDR3, as DNA: TGCAGTGCTAGTCCTAGCCGACAGACCCAGTACTTC. This gives the protein CSASPSRQTQYF.

This clonotype was picked up many times. This chain joins TRBV3-1 and TRBJ2-1; 9 bases are a match to TRBD1. V trimming: 2 bases; J trimming: 8 bases; junction bases outside the gene matches: 7. This CDR3 spans 15 amino acids. The germline CDR1 and CDR2 sequences are LGHDT and YNNKEL (reference sequence). The CDR3, as DNA: TGTGCCAGCAGCCAAACCTGGGACAGGGTATATGAGCAGTTCTTC. Translating gives CASSQTWDRVYEQFF.

This clonotype was detected once. The rearrangement links TRBV7-2 to TRBJ2-5, with D uncertain. Trimming cost V 4 bases and J 5 bases, with 17 bases left between them. Germline V lookup: CDR1 SGHTA, CDR2 FQGNSA. The CDR3 has 15 residues. The CDR3 spells CASSSRRPFYETQYF. The CDR3 bases are TGTGCCAGCAGCTCCCGACGGCCTTTCTACGAGACCCAGTACTTC.

This clonotype came up many times. This rearrangement joins TRBV6-1 to TRBJ2-1; tentatively, D is TRBD2 (6 bases). CDR1 MNHNS and CDR2 SASEGT come from the germline V gene. The CDR3 runs to 16 residues. The V gene lost 6 bases and the J gene lost 0 bases, with 15 bases spanning the gap. CDR3 amino acids: CASSASSASSYNEQFF. Here the CDR3 DNA reads TGTGCCAGCAGCGCCTCTAGCGCCAGCTCCTACAATGAGCAGTTCTTC.

This clonotype was recorded many times. The gene calls are TRBV5-1 and TRBJ2-2; the D call may be TRBD1 or TRBD2 (6 bases each). Trimming removed 4 bases from V and 5 bases from J, with 12 bases in between. The CDR3 spans 14 residues. CDR1 is SGHRS, CDR2 YFSETQ, per germline. The CDR3 region is CASSPGEETGELFF. CDR3 coding DNA: TGCGCCAGCAGCCCAGGGGAGGAGACCGGGGAGCTGTTTTTT.

This clonotype has a handful of counts. Mismatch with germline at one junction end may stem from a read error. The rearrangement joins TRBV20-1 to TRBJ2-1; the D is unclear. The CDR3 is 16 residues long. The germline V gene encodes CDR1 DFQATT and CDR2 SNEGSKA (reference sequence). CDR3 in amino acids: CCARDLAKSSYNEQFF. DNA of the CDR3: TGCTGTGCTAGAGATTTAGCAAAGAGCTCCTACAATGAGCAGTTCTTC.

This clonotype was found many times. In nucleotides, the CDR3 is TGTGCCAGCAGTGACGGACCAGGGGGGGTCTCCTACAATGAGCAGTTCTTC. This codes for CASSDGPGGVSYNEQFF. The chain links TRBV6-4 to TRBJ2-1; D assignment may be TRBD1 or TRBD2 (7 bases each). The CDR3 covers 17 residues. Trimming shortened V by 2 bases and J by 0 bases, and 14 bases separated the two germline ends. CDR1 and CDR2 (germline): MRHNA, SNTAGT.